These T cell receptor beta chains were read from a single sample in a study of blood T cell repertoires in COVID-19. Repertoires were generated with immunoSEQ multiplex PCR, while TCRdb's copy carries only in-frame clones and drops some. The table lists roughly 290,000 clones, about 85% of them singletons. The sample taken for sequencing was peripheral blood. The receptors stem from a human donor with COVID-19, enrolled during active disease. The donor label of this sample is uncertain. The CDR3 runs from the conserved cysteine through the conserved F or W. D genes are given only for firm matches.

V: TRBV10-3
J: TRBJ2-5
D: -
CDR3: CAIGTPGARETQYF

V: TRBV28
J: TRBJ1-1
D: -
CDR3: CASVLSGNLDTEAFF

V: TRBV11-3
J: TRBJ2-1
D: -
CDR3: CASSLGGRTYNEQFF

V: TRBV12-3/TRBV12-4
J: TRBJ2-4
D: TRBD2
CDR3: CASSWTSENIQYF

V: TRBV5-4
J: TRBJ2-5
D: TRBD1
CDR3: CASSLNRGLGETQYF

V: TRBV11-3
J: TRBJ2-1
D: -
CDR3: CASSLGYGRGEQFF

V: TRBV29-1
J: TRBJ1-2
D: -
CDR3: CSVLSPTGSNYGYTF

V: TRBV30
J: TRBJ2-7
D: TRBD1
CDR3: CAYLHRGKAYEQYF

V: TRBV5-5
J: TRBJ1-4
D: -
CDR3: CASSTQGATNEKLFF

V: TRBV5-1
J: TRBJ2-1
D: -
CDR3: CASSSGTGNLDHNEQFF

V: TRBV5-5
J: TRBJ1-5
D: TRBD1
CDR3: CASSWTGSWGENQPQHF

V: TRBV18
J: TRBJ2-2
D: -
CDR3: CASSPRIDTGNTGELFF

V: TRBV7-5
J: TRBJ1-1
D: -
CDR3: CARSCRDRGRDTEAFF

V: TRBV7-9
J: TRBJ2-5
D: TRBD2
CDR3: CASSLIWREAGETQYF

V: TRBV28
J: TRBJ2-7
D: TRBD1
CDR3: CATEGTVVYEQYF

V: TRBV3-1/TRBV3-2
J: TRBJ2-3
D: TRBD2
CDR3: CASSQAFQREADTQYF

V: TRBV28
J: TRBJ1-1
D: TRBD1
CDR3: CASSLPGQGARGAFF

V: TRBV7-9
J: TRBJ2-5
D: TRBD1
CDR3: CASSSRTGQETQYF

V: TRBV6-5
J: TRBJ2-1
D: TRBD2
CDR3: CASSPRLAGEQFF

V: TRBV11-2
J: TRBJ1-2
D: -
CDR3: CASSLVSTNYGYTF

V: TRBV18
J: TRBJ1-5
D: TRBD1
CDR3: CASSFQGDQPQHF

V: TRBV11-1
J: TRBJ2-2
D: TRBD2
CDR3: CASSLSGRADTGELFF

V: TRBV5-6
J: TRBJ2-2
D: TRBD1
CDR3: CASSGQGYTGELFF

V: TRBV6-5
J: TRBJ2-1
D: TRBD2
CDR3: CASRGAGGPNEQFF

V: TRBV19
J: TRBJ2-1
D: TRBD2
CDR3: CASSKGLAGTYSYNEQFF